This record concerns one TCR beta chain sequence. This receptor's antigen is unknown. It has no much larger one-base neighbor in the sample; base qualities were not kept. RNA was extracted using the RNeasy kit, and about 0.45 to 1 ug of the RNA was reverse transcribed with random hexamers. TCR beta CDR3 regions were amplified with the immunoSEQ multiplex PCR assay covering 54 Vbeta and 13 Jbeta segments. To correct PCR amplification bias, a synthetic template baseline was used for both primer optimization and computational correction. Per the source publication's procedure: Reads were annotated to V, D and J genes according to IMGT and were analyzed with immunoSEQ Analyzer, with only productive sequences retained. Clonality was computed as one minus Shannon entropy normalized by log2 of the number of productive unique sequences. For each patient and control, public and private clones were evaluated within the 100 most prevalent clones. Clones were defined as Susac-specific when absent from the healthy and MS cohorts, from roughly 1,100 published viral clones and from other ImmuneACCESS disease sequences. TCRdb cleaned the public reads at Q25 with fastp, built clones with MiXCR and kept in-frame beta chains. Rows with one shared CDR3 protein collapse into an entry with the most common genes and DNA. The V and J calls and clone size are TCRdb's, not the authors'. In this sample the table shows 50,000 or so distinct CDR3 sequences, 93% of which occur a single time. The ten largest make up 0.4% to 0.55% of the sample.

This specimen comes from a study of CD8 T cells in Susac syndrome (dated by TCRdb to between 2019 and 2020). At the level of the whole study: The study used repertoire sequencing to test whether antigen drove CD8+ T cell activation and differentiation in Susac syndrome. Clonality of the CD8+ T cell repertoire was compared between eleven to twelve healthy donors, about 14 Susac syndrome patients and about 15 multiple sclerosis patients.

On the study overall, not on this receptor specifically: The number of individuals in the TCR sequencing and HLA analysis was recognized as being relatively small.

The cysteine opens and the phenylalanine closes a CDR3 of 12 amino acids. CDR3 DNA is the only sequence kept; it has 36 bases, read in frame from the first base. Cut back by 6 bases and 3 bases, the V and J ends lie 9 bases apart. CDR1 and CDR2, per the germline V gene, are MNHEY and SVGEGT. Peripheral blood CD8+ and CD4+ T cells from healthy donors, Susac syndrome patients and multiple sclerosis patients were profiled using high-throughput TCR beta sequencing. Treatment-naive patients with stable or active relapsing-remitting disease fulfilling revised McDonald criteria were used as multiple sclerosis controls. CD8+ TEMRA cells were enriched by FACS, while bulk CD8+ and CD4+ T cells were purified by magnetic negative isolation. Blood was drawn into EDTA tubes, processed within 24 hours, and PBMCs were isolated by density gradient centrifugation. PBMCs intended for TCR sequencing were cryopreserved in liquid nitrogen and thawed later in a water bath at 37 degrees C. A purity of at least 90% was achieved for sorted or isolated CD4+, CD8+ and CD8+ TEMRA cells.

The source is a human donor with multiple sclerosis. Specimen: CD8+ T cells from PBMCs. The V and J segments used are TRBV6-2 or TRBV6-3 and TRBJ2-7; too little of a D gene remains to name it. CDR3 reads: CASSPAIYEQYF. The sequenced DNA is TGTGCCAGCAGCCCAGCGATCTACGAGCAGTACTTC.